Here is one TCR beta chain with its context. No antigen is known for it. The sample is drawn from a study of cytomegalovirus exposure and HLA in healthy donors. General study findings and limits: The investigators catalogued 150 or so TCR beta chains as cytomegalovirus-associated. The study found most TCR sequences rare, yet found some public TCRs in many donors.

Using immunoSEQ multiplex PCR, the repertoire was profiled, and TCRdb retains in-frame clones only, with some absent. The data show about 200,000 clones, 88% seen once. Germline lookup yields CDR1 MDHEN and CDR2 SYDVKM. Trimming took 2 bases from V and 0 from J, leaving 4 bases between them. The CDR3 spans 13 residues. Input material: PBMCs. The TCR originated in a woman younger than 30 in good health and CMV-seronegative. The chain employs TRBV28 and TRBJ1-1; D unclear. The CDR3 region has the DNA TGTGCCAGCAGTTTAAACATGAACACTGAAGCTTTCTTT. It codes for CASSLNMNTEAFF.